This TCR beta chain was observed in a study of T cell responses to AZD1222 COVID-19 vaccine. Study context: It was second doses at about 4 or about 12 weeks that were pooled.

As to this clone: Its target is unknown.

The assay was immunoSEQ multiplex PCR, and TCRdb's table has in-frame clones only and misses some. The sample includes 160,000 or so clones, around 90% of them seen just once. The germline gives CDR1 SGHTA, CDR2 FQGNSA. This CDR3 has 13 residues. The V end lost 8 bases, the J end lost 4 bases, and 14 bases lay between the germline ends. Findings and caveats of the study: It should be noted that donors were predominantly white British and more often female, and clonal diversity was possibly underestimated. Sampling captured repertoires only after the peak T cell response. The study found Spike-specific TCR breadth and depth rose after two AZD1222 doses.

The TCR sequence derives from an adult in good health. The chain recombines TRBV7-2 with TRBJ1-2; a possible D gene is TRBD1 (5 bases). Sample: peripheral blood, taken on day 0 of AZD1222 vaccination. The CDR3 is CASGYGTVYGYTF. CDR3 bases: TGTGCCAGCGGGTACGGGACGGTCTATGGCTACACCTTC.